This T cell receptor (beta chain) emerged from a study of PD-1 blockade in classical Hodgkin lymphoma. In every patient, relapse followed autologous stem cell transplantation, while exposure to brentuximab vedotin differed. Looked up from germline, CDR1 is SGHRS and CDR2 is YFSETQ. Trimming pared 3 bases from V and 3 bases from J, leaving 5 bases between. The CDR3 is made up of 12 amino acids. Sequencing was performed with immunoSEQ multiplex PCR; in TCRdb, only in-frame clones are kept and a portion is missing. Among about 46,000 clones listed, around 66% were seen once. The receptor was derived from a human donor with classical Hodgkin lymphoma. This chain links TRBV5-1 with TRBJ2-3, with D uncertain. This material consisted of peripheral blood mononuclear cells (PBMCs), taken at baseline. The CDR3 nucleotides are TGCGCCAGCAGCTCAGGTACAGATACGCAGTATTTT. Amino acids: CASSSGTDTQYF.